The 22 T cell receptor beta chains below were found in one sample sequenced in a study of T cells in pancreatic ductal adenocarcinoma. Measured with immunoSEQ multiplex PCR; TCRdb has only the in-frame clones, and not every one. The sample shows 97,000 or so clones, around 96% of them seen only once. Selected pancreatic ductal adenocarcinoma patients had undergone surgery without neoadjuvant therapy. Sequencing was performed on PBMCs. The receptor source for this set is a human donor with pancreatic ductal adenocarcinoma.

This clone showed up just a few times. CDR3 nucleotides: TGTGCCAGCTCACCCCGGACAGTGGGACTAGCGGGAGGAGTAAATGAGCAGTTCTTC. It encodes CASSPRTVGLAGGVNEQFF. This chain connects TRBV18 to TRBJ2-1; 15 positions match TRBD2. The CDR3 covers 19 residues. Per germline, CDR1 KGHSH and CDR2 LQKENI. J gave up 7 bases and V 3 bases, and 13 bases lay outside the gene matches.

The genes are TRBV6-1 and TRBJ2-7; 11 nucleotides agree with TRBD2. Germline loops: CDR1 MNHNS, CDR2 SASEGT. The V segment lost 6 bases and the J segment 4 bases; nucleotides outside the gene matches: 8. The CDR3 has 15 residues. The CDR3 DNA follows: TGTGCCAGCAGGCCCTTAGCGGGAGGGACGTACGAGCAGTACTTC. Its protein product is CASRPLAGGTYEQYF.

The rearrangement links TRBV28 to TRBJ2-7; 8 bases are shared with TRBD1. The germline V gene has CDR1 MDHEN and CDR2 SYDVKM. The CDR3 spans 13 residues. The V gene end was trimmed by 6 bases and the J gene end by 2 bases; junction bases not matched to a gene: 3. The CDR3 reads CASRLQGAYEQYF. The CDR3 DNA reads as TGTGCCAGCAGATTACAGGGGGCCTACGAGCAGTACTTC.

The chain couples TRBV18 to TRBJ2-1, with D perhaps matching TRBD2 (6 bases). The CDR3 has 15 residues. The ends were cut back, 2 bases at V and 4 bases at J, with 12 bases in the middle. CDR1 is KGHSH, CDR2 LQKENI, per germline. In nucleotides, the CDR3 is TGTGCCAGCTCACCAGTCTCCGCGGGGTACAATGAGCAGTTCTTC. Amino acid sequence: CASSPVSAGYNEQFF.

The genes are TRBV28 and TRBJ2-7, with a possible D match to TRBD1 (6 bases). Trimming removed 6 bases from V and 4 bases from J, with 10 bases in between. Germline V lookup: CDR1 MDHEN, CDR2 SYDVKM. The CDR3 runs to 12 residues. The CDR3 coding sequence is TGTGCCAGCAGGCGCAGGGGTTACGAGCAGTACTTC. Translation: CASRRRGYEQYF.

For the CDR3, the DNA is TGTGCCAGAAGCTTGGAGGCGGGAGCCTCTGGGGCCAACGTCCTGACTTTC. Protein product: CARSLEAGASGANVLTF. J is TRBJ2-6 and V is TRBV5-3, with 7 bases fitting TRBD2. TRBV5-3 is noted as an ORF with a role that remains uncertain. This CDR3 contains 17 residues. The V and J ends lost 0 bases and 0 bases, in that order; junction bases with no gene match: 3.

V gene TRBV5-1 combines with J gene TRBJ2-1; D is possibly TRBD2 (6 bases). The CDR3 consists of 14 residues. V was pared by 6 bases and J by 6 bases, with 16 bases between. The germline CDR1 and CDR2 sequences are SGHRS and YFSETQ. As DNA, the CDR3 is TGCGCCAGCAAGGCGGGGCAACTTGGCAATGAGCAGTTCTTC. It codes for CASKAGQLGNEQFF.

The chain has TRBV30 and TRBJ2-1, with 8 bases fitting TRBD2. This CDR3 comprises 16 residues. V gave up 7 bases and J gave up 3 bases; unmatched junction bases: 14. CDR1 and CDR2 from the germline V gene are GTSNPN and SVGIG (reference sequence). Written as DNA, the CDR3 is TGTGCCTTAATTAATCCTCCGGGACTAGTCTACAATGAGCAGTTCTTC. Residues: CALINPPGLVYNEQFF.

The V gene is TRBV19, the J gene TRBJ2-3; 8 bases line up with TRBD1. Germline assignment: CDR1 LNHDA and CDR2 SQIVND (reference sequence). The length of the CDR3 is 13 residues. V was pared by 8 bases and J by 4 bases, with 5 bases of the junction left unmatched. CDR3 nucleotides: TGTGCCAGTCGGGCAGGGGGCCCAGATACGCAGTATTTT. It encodes CASRAGGPDTQYF.

The J gene is TRBJ2-7, the V gene TRBV5-1; 12 bases align to TRBD2. Looked up from germline, CDR1 is SGHRS and CDR2 is YFSETQ. CDR3 length equals 14 residues. After removal of 4 bases from V and 6 bases from J, the junction contained 5 bases not matched to a gene. CDR3 amino acids: CASSVTSGSPEQYF. DNA for the CDR3: TGCGCCAGCAGCGTGACTAGCGGGAGCCCCGAGCAGTACTTC.

A single count supports this clone. This chain uses TRBV5-4 with TRBJ2-5; a weak D match, TRBD2 (7 bases). Germline CDR1 and CDR2: SGHNT and YYREEE (reference sequence). Trimming shortened V by 5 bases and J by 5 bases, and 16 bases separated the two germline ends. The CDR3 has 14 amino acids. CDR3 region: CASSIWGGGETQYF. The DNA of the CDR3 is TGTGCCAGCAGTATTTGGGGAGGGGGGGAGACCCAGTACTTC.

The chain links TRBV4-3 to TRBJ2-1, with 8 positions matching TRBD2. Trimming at V came to 0 bases and at J to 8 bases, leaving 6 bases not matched to a gene. Germline values: CDR1 LGHNA, CDR2 YSLEER. The CDR3 spans 15 residues. CDR3 residues: CASSQEVGLGHEQFF. The CDR3 DNA follows: TGCGCCAGCAGCCAAGAAGTGGGACTAGGCCATGAGCAGTTCTTC.

The chain couples TRBV18 to TRBJ2-7; tentative D call: TRBD2 (5 bases). Germline V gene data show CDR1 as KGHSH and CDR2 as LQKENI. V was clipped by 3 bases and J by 5 bases, with 14 bases between them. The CDR3 contains 14 residues. The CDR3 spells CASSPWTEDDEQYF. The CDR3 nucleotides read TGTGCCAGCTCACCTTGGACTGAGGACGACGAGCAGTACTTC.

The chain recombines TRBV6-6 with TRBJ2-7; maybe TRBD1 (5 bases). Trimming cost V 6 bases and J 0 bases, with 18 bases left between them. Per germline, CDR1 MNHNY and CDR2 SVGAGI (reference sequence). The CDR3 spans 16 residues. The CDR3 reads CASSPRVTESSYEQYF. The CDR3 DNA sequence: TGTGCCAGCAGCCCACGGGTGACAGAGAGCTCCTACGAGCAGTACTTC.

As concerns this clone: Within the sample, other DNA sequences also encode this same CDR3. The chain uses TRBV29-1 and TRBJ2-3, with a possible D match to TRBD1 (7 bases). V shed 4 bases and J shed 5 bases, with 13 bases lying between them. The CDR3 is 13 residues long. Germline V lookup: CDR1 SQVTM, CDR2 ANQGSEA. The CDR3 nucleotides read TGCAGCGTTGCAAGGGGGCGGGGAGATACGCAGTATTTT. Translation gives CSVARGRGDTQYF.

V usage is TRBV18 and J usage is TRBJ1-1, with D possibly matching TRBD1 (6 bases). V lost 0 bases and J 5 bases, leaving 10 bases between the germline ends. From germline, CDR1 is KGHSH and CDR2 LQKENI. The CDR3 loop spans 14 amino acids. CDR3 sequence (DNA): TGTGCCAGCTCACCACCTACAGGGCAAACTGAAGCTTTCTTT. Encoded protein: CASSPPTGQTEAFF.

The genes are TRBV4-1 and TRBJ2-7; 9 nucleotides agree with TRBD2. V was clipped by 1 base and J by 2 bases; unmatched bases: 3. Germline V gene lookup returns CDR1 MGHRA and CDR2 YSYEKL. The CDR3 extends over 15 amino acids. The CDR3, as DNA: TGCGCCAGCAGCCAAGGAGAGCGGGAGGCCTACGAGCAGTACTTC. Translating it yields CASSQGEREAYEQYF.

V and J are TRBV4-3 and TRBJ2-7; tentative D call: TRBD2 (6 bases). CDR1 is LGHNA, CDR2 YSLEER, per germline. The CDR3 is made up of 15 amino acids. The V and J ends lost 0 bases and 7 bases respectively, with 16 bases between them. CDR3 sequence: CASSQDRSSRGEQYF. The CDR3 nucleotides are TGCGCCAGCAGCCAAGATAGGAGCTCCCGGGGGGAGCAGTACTTC.

The chain has TRBV11-2 and TRBJ2-1; 7 bases are a match to TRBD1. The V gene's germline CDR1 is SGHAT and CDR2 FQNNGV. V lost 7 bases and J lost 5; bases outside the gene matches: 11. CDR3 length: 15 residues. CDR3 sequence: CASILNRGLNNEQFF. For the CDR3, the DNA is TGTGCCAGCATCTTGAACAGGGGTCTCAACAATGAGCAGTTCTTC.

The CDR3 DNA sequence: TGCAGCGCCCTAGGATCAGAGACCCAGTACTTC. It translates to CSALGSETQYF. This rearrangement joins TRBV20-1 to TRBJ2-5; D is uncertain. CDR1 is DFQATT and CDR2 is SNEGSKA in the germline V gene (reference sequence). The CDR3 consists of 11 residues.

The CDR3 coding sequence is TGTGCCACCAGCAGAGAAGGGGTTGAGCAGTACTTC. Translation gives CATSREGVEQYF. The chain uses TRBV15 and TRBJ2-7; possible D gene TRBD1, 5 bases. The CDR3 runs 12 residues. The germline V and J ends were trimmed by 0 bases and 7 bases, with 7 bases remaining between them. Germline V CDR1 and CDR2: LNHNV, YYDKDF (reference sequence).

The chain joins TRBV11-3 to TRBJ1-2; 8 nucleotides align to TRBD1. Germline V gene data show CDR1 as SGHNT and CDR2 as YENEEA. With 0 bases clipped from V and 14 bases from J, the junction kept 8 bases outside the gene matches. This CDR3 contains 13 residues. The chain's CDR3 is CASSLETGQGKTF. CDR3 nucleotides: TGTGCCAGCAGCTTAGAAACTGGACAGGGAAAGACCTTC.